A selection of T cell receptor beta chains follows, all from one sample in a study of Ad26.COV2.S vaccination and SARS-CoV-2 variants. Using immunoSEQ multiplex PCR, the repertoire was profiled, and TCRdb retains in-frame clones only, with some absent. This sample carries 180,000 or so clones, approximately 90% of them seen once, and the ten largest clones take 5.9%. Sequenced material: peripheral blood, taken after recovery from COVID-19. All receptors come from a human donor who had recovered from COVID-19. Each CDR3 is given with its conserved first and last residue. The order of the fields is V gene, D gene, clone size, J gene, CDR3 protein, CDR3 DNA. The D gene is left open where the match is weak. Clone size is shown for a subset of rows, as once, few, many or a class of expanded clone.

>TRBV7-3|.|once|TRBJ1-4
CAFRVANEKLFF
TGTGCCTTCAGGGTAGCTAATGAAAAACTGTTTTTT
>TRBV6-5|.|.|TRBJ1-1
CATGGNTEAFF
TGTGCCACCGGTGGGAACACTGAAGCTTTCTTT
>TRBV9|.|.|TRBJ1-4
CASSVGWGLEEKLFF
TGTGCCAGCAGCGTAGGGTGGGGTTTAGAGGAAAAACTGTTTTTT
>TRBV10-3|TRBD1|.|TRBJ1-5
CAISDRDRGTNQPQHF
TGTGCCATCAGTGACCGGGACAGGGGCACCAATCAGCCCCAGCATTTT
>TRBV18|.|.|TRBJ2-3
CASSPATGLTDTQYF
TGTGCCAGCTCACCAGCCACAGGGCTGACAGATACGCAGTATTTT
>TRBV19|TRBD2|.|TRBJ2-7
CASSIAGGTYEQYF
TGTGCCAGTAGTATTGCGGGGGGGACCTACGAGCAGTACTTC
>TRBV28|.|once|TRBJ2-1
CATERHRAYNEQFF
TGTGCCACCGAAAGACACCGGGCCTACAATGAGCAGTTCTTC
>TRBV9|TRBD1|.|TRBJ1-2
CASSADDRGRNFGYTF
TGTGCCAGCAGCGCCGACGACAGGGGCAGAAATTTTGGCTACACCTTC
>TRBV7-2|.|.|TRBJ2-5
CASTPDSGRETQYF
TGTGCCAGCACCCCCGATAGCGGTCGGGAGACCCAGTACTTC
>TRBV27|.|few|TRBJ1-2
CASSFHETNYGYTF
TGTGCCAGCAGTTTCCACGAGACTAACTATGGCTACACCTTC
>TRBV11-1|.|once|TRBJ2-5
CASSSGAGTQYF
TGTGCCAGCAGCTCAGGGGCCGGGACCCAGTACTTC
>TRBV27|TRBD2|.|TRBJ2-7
CASSPLPIAGSSYEQYF
TGTGCCAGCAGTCCACTCCCAATAGCGGGATCCTCCTACGAGCAGTACTTC
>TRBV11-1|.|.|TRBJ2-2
CASSSPGLRTGELFF
TGTGCCAGCAGCTCCCCGGGACTCCGCACCGGGGAGCTGTTTTTT
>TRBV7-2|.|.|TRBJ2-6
CASSPTGRLSSGANVLTF
TGTGCCAGCAGCCCAACCGGGCGTTTAAGCTCTGGGGCCAACGTCCTGACTTTC
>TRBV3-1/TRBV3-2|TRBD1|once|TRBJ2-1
CASSHERTGGSNEQFF
TGTGCCAGCAGCCACGAGCGGACAGGGGGTAGTAATGAGCAGTTCTTC
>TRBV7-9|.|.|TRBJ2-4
CASSSSRARSKNIQYF
TGTGCCAGCAGCTCAAGCAGGGCGCGATCCAAAAACATTCAGTACTTC
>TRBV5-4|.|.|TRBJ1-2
CASTIDLGYGYTF
TGTGCCAGCACCATAGATTTGGGATATGGCTACACCTTC
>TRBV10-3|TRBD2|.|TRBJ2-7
CAISESRTSGYEQYF
TGTGCCATCAGTGAGTCTCGGACTAGCGGATACGAGCAGTACTTC